These 27 T cell receptor beta chains were sequenced from one sample in a study of T cells in localized non-small cell lung cancer (dated by TCRdb to the early 2020s). Libraries were constructed by the immunoSEQ multiplex PCR assay. TCRdb took over this immuneACCESS table, retaining in-frame rearrangements with V and J assigned. Such tables are incomplete; in checked studies, under half of the missing clones stem from an unresolved V gene, and the remainder is unexplained. Here the sample has nearly 25,000 clones; around nine tenths occur a single time. The ten largest account for 2.7% of the sample. Sequenced here: peripheral blood, sampled before any cancer treatment. These receptors came from a woman aged 40-69 years with stage I lung adenocarcinoma.

The V gene is TRBV6-6, the J gene TRBJ2-3; 8 bases are a match to TRBD1. V dropped 6 bases and J dropped 3; count of bases not matched to a gene: 11. Germline CDR1 reads MNHNY; CDR2 reads SVGAGI (reference sequence). The CDR3 is 16 residues long. The CDR3, as DNA: TGTGCCAGCAGGCATTTCCAGGGGGCTTTTACAGATACGCAGTATTTT. Amino acids: CASRHFQGAFTDTQYF.

The chain recombines TRBV7-8 with TRBJ2-5, with TRBD1 matching over 7 bases. The CDR3 is made up of 16 amino acids. The V segment lost 1 base and the J segment 5 bases; nucleotides outside the gene matches: 10. Germline V lookup: CDR1 SGHVS, CDR2 FQNEAQ. The CDR3 loop reads CASSLDAGQAGETQYF. Here the CDR3 DNA reads TGTGCCAGCAGCTTAGATGCCGGACAGGCTGGCGAGACCCAGTACTTC.

This clone appeared once. The J gene is TRBJ2-1, the V gene TRBV18, with TRBD2 matching over 7 bases. Germline CDR1 and CDR2: KGHSH and LQKENI. CDR3 length: 13 amino acids. With V trimmed by 3 bases and J by 10 bases, 6 bases remained unmatched. This chain's CDR3 is CASSPSGGGEQFF. DNA of the CDR3: TGTGCCAGCTCACCCTCGGGCGGGGGAGAGCAGTTCTTC.

This rearrangement joins TRBV11-2 to TRBJ1-2; TRBD1 might be the D (5 bases). Germline V gene lookup returns CDR1 SGHAT and CDR2 FQNNGV. This CDR3 region has 15 residues. V was trimmed by 10 bases and J by 5 bases, leaving 23 bases between them. The CDR3, as DNA: TGTGCCACCGGCACAGGTCTAAAGGGACGGTATGGCTACACCTTC. Protein sequence: CATGTGLKGRYGYTF. Full variable domain (outside the CDR3, taken from reference TRBV11-2 and TRBJ1-2): EAGVAQSPRYKIIEKRQSVAFWCNPISGHATLYWYQQILGQGPKLLIQFQNNGVVDDSQLPKDRFSAERLKGVDSTLKIQPAKLEDSAVYLCATGTGLKGRYGYTFGSGTRLTVV.

The chain links TRBV28 to TRBJ2-3; the match to TRBD1 covers 9 bases. From germline, CDR1 is MDHEN and CDR2 SYDVKM. There are 14 residues in the CDR3. V shed 4 bases, J shed 5 bases, and the junction held 4 bases outside the gene matches. CDR3 sequence reads: CASSSSDRGDTQYF. The CDR3 DNA follows: TGTGCCAGCAGTTCCTCGGACAGGGGAGATACGCAGTATTTT.

This clone was counted a single time. This chain links TRBV28 with TRBJ2-1, with D maybe TRBD2 (6 bases). The CDR3 contains 16 residues. Germline lookup yields CDR1 MDHEN and CDR2 SYDVKM. Trimming removed 3 bases at V and 2 bases at J, with 14 bases between. CDR3 protein: CASSFADYPPYNEQFF. The CDR3 DNA reads as TGTGCCAGCAGTTTTGCGGACTACCCCCCCTACAATGAGCAGTTCTTC.

This rearrangement joins TRBV25-1 to TRBJ2-1, with 7 bases identical to TRBD1. J lost 4 bases, V lost 6 bases, and 6 bases had no gene match. CDR3 length: 14 residues. Germline values: CDR1 MGHDK, CDR2 SYGVNS. The chain's CDR3 is CASSPGQSYNEQFF. For the CDR3, the DNA is TGTGCCAGCAGCCCGGGACAGAGTTACAATGAGCAGTTCTTC.

The V and J genes are TRBV7-8 and TRBJ1-2, with D unclear. Germline V CDR1 and CDR2: SGHVS, FQNEAQ. V was cut by 5 bases and J by 4 bases, with 14 bases left in between. The CDR3 has 14 amino acids. The CDR3 DNA reads as TGTGCCAGCAGCCCCTGGCGGGTCCCCTATGGCTACACCTTC. It codes for CASSPWRVPYGYTF.

The chain combines TRBV7-9 with TRBJ1-2; D is undetermined. The germline gives CDR1 SEHNR, CDR2 FQNEAQ (reference sequence). The CDR3 is 11 residues long. V was cut by 0 bases and J by 5 bases, with 1 base left in between. Here the CDR3 DNA reads TGTGCCAGCAGCTTAGCTTATGGCTACACCTTC. Its protein product is CASSLAYGYTF.

This rearrangement joins TRBV5-1 to TRBJ2-3, with D possibly being TRBD1 (6 bases). The CDR3 has 14 amino acids. Germline V gene sequence: CDR1 SGHRS, CDR2 YFSETQ. Trimming removed 6 bases at V and 1 base at J, with 12 bases between. Here the CDR3 DNA reads TGCGCCAGCACAAAGGACAGAGGCACAGATACGCAGTATTTT. Its translation: CASTKDRGTDTQYF.

This clone appeared once. The chain combines TRBV19 with TRBJ1-5; 8 bases are a match to TRBD1. The V and J ends lost 0 bases and 6 bases, in that order; junction bases with no gene match: 4. Germline-derived CDR1 and CDR2 are LNHDA and SQIVND (reference sequence). This CDR3 is built from 15 residues. CDR3 sequence reads: CASSIDLGQAQPQHF. Written as DNA, the CDR3 is TGTGCCAGTAGTATAGATCTGGGACAGGCTCAGCCCCAGCATTTT.

V is TRBV19 and J is TRBJ2-5; 8 positions agree with TRBD2. From germline, CDR1 is LNHDA and CDR2 SQIVND (reference sequence). With V trimmed by 4 bases and J by 1 base, 8 bases remained unmatched. The CDR3 contains 16 residues. CDR3 DNA: TGTGCCAGTAGTACCAATCGACTAGCGCTCCAAGAGACCCAGTACTTC. Protein product: CASSTNRLALQETQYF.

The V gene is TRBV27, the J gene TRBJ2-1, with 8 positions matching TRBD2. V was pared by 3 bases and J by 12 bases, with 10 bases of the junction left unmatched. CDR1 and CDR2 (germline): MNHEY, SMNVEV (reference sequence). The CDR3 extends over 14 amino acids. The CDR3 loop is CASSLGALADWQFF. In nucleotides, the CDR3 is TGTGCCAGCAGTTTGGGGGCACTAGCGGATTGGCAGTTCTTC.

The chain employs TRBV29-1 and TRBJ1-1; the match to TRBD1 covers 7 bases. The germline V gene encodes CDR1 SQVTM and CDR2 ANQGSEA. The trim removed 5 bases at V and 11 bases at J, leaving 8 bases unmatched. This CDR3 contains 11 residues. This CDR3 reads CSVRTVRGAFF. DNA for the CDR3: TGCAGCGTTAGAACAGTCAGGGGGGCTTTCTTT.

The chain couples TRBV5-6 to TRBJ1-5; tentatively, D is TRBD1 (6 bases). From germline, CDR1 is SGHDT and CDR2 YYEEEE. This CDR3 has 15 amino acids. V was cut by 6 bases and J by 4 bases, with 17 bases left in between. The CDR3 nucleotides are TGTGCCAGCACCCTTGGGGCAGGGGAGAATCAGCCCCAGCATTTT. Protein: CASTLGAGENQPQHF.

The chain joins TRBV2 to TRBJ2-7; D unclear. The CDR3 is made up of 10 amino acids. Germline-derived CDR1 and CDR2 are SNHLY and FYNNEI. V dropped 5 bases and J dropped 2 bases, with 1 base sitting between them. The CDR3 here is CASSTYEQYF. Here the CDR3 DNA reads TGTGCCAGCAGTACCTACGAGCAGTACTTC.

The chain uses TRBV2 and TRBJ2-3; D unresolved. The CDR3 is made up of 15 amino acids. Per the germline V gene, CDR1 is SNHLY and CDR2 is FYNNEI. Trimming cost V 3 bases and J 2 bases, with 12 bases left between them. For the CDR3, the DNA is TGTGCCAGCAGTGATCAGCAGTCAAACACAGATACGCAGTATTTT. It yields the protein CASSDQQSNTDTQYF.

This chain uses TRBV6-5 with TRBJ1-4, with a weak D call TRBD1 (5 bases). In germline, CDR1 is MNHEY, CDR2 SVGAGI. The germline V and J ends were trimmed by 2 bases and 3 bases, with 7 bases remaining between them. This CDR3 has 14 amino acids. The CDR3 sequence is CASSYRDPNEKLFF. The CDR3 nucleotides read TGTGCCAGCAGTTACCGGGACCCTAATGAAAAACTGTTTTTT.

The J gene is TRBJ1-2, the V gene TRBV7-3; 7 bases map to TRBD1. The CDR3 sequence is 13 residues long. Germline V gene lookup returns CDR1 SGHTA and CDR2 FQGTGA. CDR3 protein: CAGGRGSVYGYTF. The DNA of the CDR3 is TGTGCGGGGGGCAGGGGGTCTGTCTATGGCTACACCTTC.

The genes are TRBV4-2 and TRBJ2-5; TRBD2 might be the D (6 bases). V was pared by 4 bases and J by 3 bases, with 12 bases between. From germline, CDR1 is LGHNA and CDR2 YNFKEQ. The CDR3 runs 14 residues. The CDR3 sequence is CASSRSGGEETQYF. Here the CDR3 DNA reads TGTGCCAGCAGCCGCAGCGGAGGGGAAGAGACCCAGTACTTC.

The chain uses TRBV7-9 and TRBJ2-5, with D possibly being TRBD2 (5 bases). In germline, CDR1 is SEHNR, CDR2 FQNEAQ (reference sequence). The length of the CDR3 is 15 residues. The V end lost 5 bases, the J end lost 3 bases, and 16 bases lay between the germline ends. CDR3 region: CASSPFTPGKETQYF. In DNA form, the CDR3 reads TGTGCCAGCAGCCCGTTTACGCCCGGGAAAGAGACCCAGTACTTC.

This CDR3 is CASLRDSTYNEQFF. In DNA, the CDR3 is TGCGCCAGCCTCCGGGACAGCACCTACAATGAGCAGTTCTTC. The chain has TRBV5-1 and TRBJ2-1; 7 positions match TRBD1. V lost 7 bases and J lost 2; bases outside the gene matches: 6. The CDR3 runs to 14 residues. Germline values: CDR1 SGHRS, CDR2 YFSETQ.

This clone was counted between two and nine times. The chain combines TRBV28 with TRBJ1-2; D unresolved. The CDR3 is 15 amino acids. V dropped 6 bases and J dropped 1 base, with 15 bases sitting between them. Per the germline V gene, CDR1 is MDHEN and CDR2 is SYDVKM. The CDR3 loop is CASRSGGSLNYGYTF. Here the CDR3 DNA reads TGTGCCAGCAGAAGCGGAGGGAGCCTTAACTATGGCTACACCTTC.

The rearrangement uses TRBV30 and TRBJ2-7, with 10 nucleotides matching TRBD2. The germline CDR1 and CDR2 sequences are GTSNPN and SVGIG (reference sequence). V dropped 0 bases and J dropped 12; count of bases not matched to a gene: 8. CDR3 length: 13 amino acids. CDR3 in DNA: TGTGCCTGGAGTGTACAAGCTAGCGGGAGTGTGTACTTC. Its translation is CAWSVQASGSVYF.

V usage is TRBV4-2 and J usage is TRBJ2-1; no definite D call. V was cut by 0 bases and J by 15 bases, with 9 bases left in between. The length of the CDR3 is 11 residues. From germline, CDR1 is LGHNA and CDR2 YNFKEQ. The DNA for the CDR3 is TGTGCCAGCAGCCAAGATGCGGTGAGGTTCTTC. It translates to CASSQDAVRFF.

CDR3 nucleotides: TGCGCCAGCAGCTTGGCAGGCACAGATACGCAGTATTTT. Translation: CASSLAGTDTQYF. The chain combines TRBV5-1 with TRBJ2-3; D ambiguous. V lost 0 bases, J lost 1 base, and 3 bases lay in between. The CDR3 is 13 residues long. In germline, CDR1 is SGHRS, CDR2 YFSETQ.

The chain carries TRBV5-4 and TRBJ2-5; D unclear. The CDR3 is 13 residues long. Germline CDR1 SGHNT, CDR2 YYREEE (reference sequence). V was pared by 9 bases and J by 2 bases, with 14 bases between. The CDR3 DNA follows: TGTGCCATGCGGTCGGGTGGGCAAGAGACCCAGTACTTC. It is translated as CAMRSGGQETQYF.